This record concerns one T cell receptor beta chain sequence. What it binds is not known. This record comes from a study of cytomegalovirus exposure and HLA in healthy donors. Study as a whole: As released early, the data held 75 million to 90 million unique TCRs from HLA-typed donors. Approximately 81% of approximately 400 genotyped donors fell in the Caucasian-associated ancestry cluster.

The CDR3 totals 18 residues. V lost 1 base and J lost 0, with 15 bases in between. CDR1 is SGHNT, CDR2 YENEEA, per germline. Study results and limitations: Further analysis, carried out later, found HLA-associated TCR beta chains more clonally expanded than equally common other chains.

In the PCR, 60 Vbeta and 13 Jbeta primers were used. How the authors handled the data: Roughly 83 million unique TCR beta chains, approximately 11 million of them shared, were counted by a later analysis. Assay: immunoSEQ multiplex PCR; the TCRdb copy retains only in-frame clones and omits some. The DNA was the basis for D and trimming; V, J and clone size are from that table. The repertoire holds some 150,000 clones, with 80% to 90% as singletons. This sequence originates from a woman between 18 and 30 years old in good health and CMV-seronegative. Sequencing input: PBMCs. The chain employs TRBV11-3 and TRBJ2-2; tentative D call: TRBD1 (6 bases). The CDR3: CASSLAYRDVPNTGELFF. The CDR3 DNA follows: TGTGCCAGCAGCTTAGCCTACAGGGACGTACCGAACACCGGGGAGCTGTTTTTT.